Listed below are T cell receptor beta chains from one sample, sequenced in a study of blood T cell dynamics during melanoma immunotherapy. Measured with immunoSEQ multiplex PCR; TCRdb has only the in-frame clones, and not every one. The data contain 20,000 to 30,000 clones, roughly 85% of them singletons. Sequencing was performed on blood, taken from a patient treated with checkpoint blockade. The receptors here all came from a human donor with melanoma. Each CDR3 is given with its conserved first and last residue. A D gene is named only where the DNA matches it firmly. Size values are once, few and many counts, or a class for expanded clones, and some rows have none.

size: NA; D: NA; V: TRBV10-3; J: TRBJ2-5; DNA: TGTGCCATCAGTGAGTCGATGTCTGCGTGGGTAAAGACCCAGTACTTC; CDR3: CAISESMSAWVKTQYF
size: NA; D: TRBD1; V: TRBV2; J: TRBJ2-7; DNA: TGTGCCAGCAGTGAAGTTGGGACAGGGCACGAGCAGTACTTC; CDR3: CASSEVGTGHEQYF
size: NA; D: NA; V: TRBV27; J: TRBJ1-6; DNA: TGTGCCAGCAGTTTCGTGAGGCCCAATTCACCCCTCCACTTT; CDR3: CASSFVRPNSPLHF
size: NA; D: TRBD2; V: TRBV5-1; J: TRBJ2-3; DNA: TGCGCCAGCAGCTTGGAGTGGCGGGAGGGCCAGGATACGCAGTATTTT; CDR3: CASSLEWREGQDTQYF
size: NA; D: TRBD2; V: TRBV9; J: TRBJ2-1; DNA: TGTGCCAGCAGCGTAGCAACAGGACTAGCGGGGGGTGAGCAGTTCTTC; CDR3: CASSVATGLAGGEQFF
size: NA; D: NA; V: TRBV6-1; J: TRBJ2-6; DNA: TGTGCCAGCAGTGAAACCTTCTCTGGGGCCAACGTCCTGACTTTC; CDR3: CASSETFSGANVLTF
size: medium-sized; D: NA; V: TRBV6-5; J: TRBJ2-5; DNA: TGTGCCGCCGGTGCTAGCCATGGGGAGACCCAGTACTTC; CDR3: CAAGASHGETQYF
size: NA; D: TRBD1; V: TRBV28; J: TRBJ2-5; DNA: TGTGCCAGCAGAACCGGGACAGAAAAACTCGGGGCCCAGTACTTC; CDR3: CASRTGTEKLGAQYF
size: NA; D: NA; V: TRBV27; J: TRBJ2-2; DNA: TGTGCCAGCAGTTTAAGGGAGATTGCCGGGGAGCTGTTTTTT; CDR3: CASSLREIAGELFF
size: once; D: NA; V: TRBV7-2; J: TRBJ1-5; DNA: TGTGCCAGCAGCTTAGGGAAAGGGAATAGCAATCAGCCCCAGCATTTT; CDR3: CASSLGKGNSNQPQHF
size: NA; D: NA; V: TRBV7-9; J: TRBJ1-1; DNA: TGTGCCAGCAGCCCGACGACAGTAATAGGCGGAGCTTTCTTT; CDR3: CASSPTTVIGGAFF
size: NA; D: NA; V: TRBV9; J: TRBJ1-4; DNA: TGTGCCAGCAGCGGATCGACAGGACTTAATGAAAAACTGTTTTTT; CDR3: CASSGSTGLNEKLFF
size: NA; D: TRBD2; V: TRBV7-3; J: TRBJ2-2; DNA: TGTGCCAGCAGCATCGCCCTAGCGGCGGGAAACACCGGGGAGCTGTTTTTT; CDR3: CASSIALAAGNTGELFF
size: NA; D: NA; V: TRBV15; J: TRBJ2-7; DNA: TGTGCCACCAGCAGGGAGACTGTAGCCTACGAGCAGTACTTC; CDR3: CATSRETVAYEQYF
size: NA; D: TRBD2; V: TRBV28; J: TRBJ2-5; DNA: TGTGCCAGCAGTTTGCAAGAACTAGCGGTGGGGGGAGAGACCCAGTACTTC; CDR3: CASSLQELAVGGETQYF
size: NA; D: TRBD2; V: TRBV7-2; J: TRBJ2-7; DNA: TGTGCCAGCAGCCCATCTCGACTAGCGGGGTCAGTGGAACAGTACTTC; CDR3: CASSPSRLAGSVEQYF